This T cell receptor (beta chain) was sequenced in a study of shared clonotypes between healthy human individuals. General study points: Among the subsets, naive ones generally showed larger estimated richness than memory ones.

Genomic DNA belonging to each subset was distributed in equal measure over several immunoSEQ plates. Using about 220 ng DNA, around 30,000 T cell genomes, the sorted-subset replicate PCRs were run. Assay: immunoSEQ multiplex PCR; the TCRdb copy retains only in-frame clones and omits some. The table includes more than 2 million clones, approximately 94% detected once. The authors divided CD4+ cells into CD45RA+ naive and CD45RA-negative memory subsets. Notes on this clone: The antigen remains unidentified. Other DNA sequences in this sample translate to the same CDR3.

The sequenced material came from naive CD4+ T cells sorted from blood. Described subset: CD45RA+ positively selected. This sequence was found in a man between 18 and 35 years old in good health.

The CDR3 region has the DNA TGTGCCAGCAGCTTAGATGGGACAGGTTCCTACGAGCAGTACTTC. This encodes CASSLDGTGSYEQYF. V and J are TRBV11-2 and TRBJ2-7; TRBD1 matches 8 bases. The CDR3 is 15 amino acids. J gave up 1 base and V 0 bases, and 2 bases lay outside the gene matches. Per germline, CDR1 SGHAT and CDR2 FQNNGV.